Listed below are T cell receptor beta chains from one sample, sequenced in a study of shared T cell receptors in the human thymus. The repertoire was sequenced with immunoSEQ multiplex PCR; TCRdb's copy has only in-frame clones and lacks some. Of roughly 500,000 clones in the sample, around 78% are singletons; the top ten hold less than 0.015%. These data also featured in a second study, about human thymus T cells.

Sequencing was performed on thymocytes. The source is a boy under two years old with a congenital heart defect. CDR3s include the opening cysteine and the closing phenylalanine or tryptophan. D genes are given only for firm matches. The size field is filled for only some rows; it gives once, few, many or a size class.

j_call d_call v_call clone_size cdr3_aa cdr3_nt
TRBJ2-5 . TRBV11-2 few CASSSGETQYF TGTGCCAGCAGCTCAGGGGAGACCCAGTACTTC
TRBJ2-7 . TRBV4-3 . CASSQRRDRGRGNEQYF TGCGCCAGCAGCCAAAGGAGGGATCGGGGCCGTGGGAACGAGCAGTACTTC
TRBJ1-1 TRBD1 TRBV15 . CATSTTGENTEAFF TGTGCCACCAGCACTACAGGGGAGAACACTGAAGCTTTCTTT
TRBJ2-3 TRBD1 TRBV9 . CASSVKDRADTQYF TGTGCCAGCAGCGTAAAGGACAGGGCAGATACGCAGTATTTT
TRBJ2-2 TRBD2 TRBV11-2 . CASSSLAGSNTGELFF TGTGCCAGCAGCTCATTAGCGGGGTCGAACACCGGGGAGCTGTTTTTT
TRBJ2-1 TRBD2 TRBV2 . CARARAGTSGSPSYNEQFF TGTGCCAGGGCCCGAGCGGGAACTAGCGGTTCTCCCTCCTACAATGAGCAGTTCTTC
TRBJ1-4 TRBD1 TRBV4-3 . CASGRGLPFTNEKLFF TGCGCCAGCGGCAGGGGGTTACCTTTTACTAATGAAAAACTGTTTTTT
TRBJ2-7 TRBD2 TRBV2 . CASSALSGRSLYEQYF TGTGCCAGCAGTGCACTTAGCGGGAGGTCTCTCTACGAGCAGTACTTC
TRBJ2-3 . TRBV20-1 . CSAKDSATQYF TGCAGTGCCAAGGACTCTGCTACGCAGTATTTT
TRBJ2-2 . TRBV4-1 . CASSQVGRGELFF TGCGCCAGCAGCCAAGTGGGGCGCGGGGAGCTGTTTTTT
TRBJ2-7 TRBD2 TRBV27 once CASSSSAREEYEQYF TGTGCCAGCAGCTCCTCAGCGCGGGAGGAGTACGAGCAGTACTTC
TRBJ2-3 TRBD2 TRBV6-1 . CASSEAVSGFLSDTQYF TGTGCCAGCAGTGAAGCGGTTAGCGGGTTTCTCTCAGATACGCAGTATTTT
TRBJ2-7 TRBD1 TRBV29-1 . CSGNHRGVYEQYF TGCAGCGGGAACCACAGGGGGGTCTACGAGCAGTACTTC
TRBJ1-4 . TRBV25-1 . CASSAQAGAANEKLFF TGTGCCAGCAGTGCCCAGGCTGGGGCGGCAAATGAAAAACTGTTTTTT
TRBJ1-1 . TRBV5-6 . CASSLPRGRNTEAFF TGTGCCAGCAGCTTGCCCAGGGGCCGGAACACTGAAGCTTTCTTT
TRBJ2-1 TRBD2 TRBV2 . CASRGGLAGGPGSYNEQFF TGTGCCAGCAGGGGGGGGCTAGCGGGAGGGCCGGGCTCCTACAATGAGCAGTTCTTC
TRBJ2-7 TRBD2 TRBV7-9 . CASSTGLGKCEQYF TGTGCCAGCAGCACGGGACTAGGGAAGTGCGAGCAGTACTTC
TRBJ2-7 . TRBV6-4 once CASSDRVLGGPRSYEQYF TGTGCCAGCAGTGACAGGGTACTGGGCGGGCCCCGCTCCTACGAGCAGTACTTC
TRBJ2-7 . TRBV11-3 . CASSLGTFYEQYF TGTGCCAGCAGCTTAGGGACTTTCTACGAGCAGTACTTC
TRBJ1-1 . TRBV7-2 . CASSLGGQMNTEAFF TGTGCCAGCAGCTTAGGAGGACAGATGAACACTGAAGCTTTCTTT
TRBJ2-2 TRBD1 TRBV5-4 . CASSRGTGENTGELFF TGTGCCAGCAGCCGTGGGACAGGGGAGAACACCGGGGAGCTGTTTTTT
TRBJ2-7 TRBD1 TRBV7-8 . CASSQGDRGNYEQYF TGTGCCAGCAGCCAGGGGGACAGGGGGAACTACGAGCAGTACTTC
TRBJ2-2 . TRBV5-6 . CASSLITTGELFF TGTGCCAGCAGCCTGATTACTACCGGGGAGCTGTTTTTT
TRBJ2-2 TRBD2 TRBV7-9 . CASSCGLAGGCSGELFF TGTGCCAGCAGCTGCGGACTAGCGGGAGGATGTTCCGGGGAGCTGTTTTTT
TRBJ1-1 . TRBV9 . CASSVEGGRNTEAFF TGTGCCAGCAGCGTAGAGGGGGGGAGGAACACTGAAGCTTTCTTT
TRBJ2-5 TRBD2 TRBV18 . CASSPGLANFGETQYF TGTGCCAGCTCACCGGGACTAGCGAACTTCGGAGAGACCCAGTACTTC
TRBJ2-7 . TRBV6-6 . CASSVPGEDYEQYF TGTGCCAGCAGTGTCCCGGGGGAGGACTACGAGCAGTACTTC
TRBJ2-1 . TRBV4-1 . CASSQDPLVTNEQFF TGCGCCAGCAGCCAAGATCCTCTAGTGACGAATGAGCAGTTCTTC
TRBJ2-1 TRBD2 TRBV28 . CASSLRRGRNNEQFF TGTGCCAGCAGTTTAAGGCGGGGGAGAAACAATGAGCAGTTCTTC
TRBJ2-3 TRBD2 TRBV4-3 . CASSQAAGGTDTQYF TGCGCCAGCAGCCAAGCAGCGGGAGGAACAGATACGCAGTATTTT
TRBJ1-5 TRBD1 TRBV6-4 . CASSAGQGGNQPQHF TGTGCCAGCAGTGCCGGACAGGGGGGCAATCAGCCCCAGCATTTT
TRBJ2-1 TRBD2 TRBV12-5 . CASGSNQREKSNEQFF TGTGCTAGTGGTTCCAACCAGCGGGAGAAATCCAATGAGCAGTTCTTC
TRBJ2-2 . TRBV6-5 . CATEAPPRGTGELFF TGTGCCACCGAGGCGCCCCCCCGGGGCACCGGGGAGCTGTTTTTT
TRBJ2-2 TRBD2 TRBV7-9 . CASWLPLGLAGDATGELFF TGTGCCAGCTGGCTCCCTCTGGGACTAGCGGGAGACGCCACCGGGGAGCTGTTTTTT
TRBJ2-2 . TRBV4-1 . CASSQGRAGELFF TGCGCCAGCAGCCAAGGGCGGGCCGGGGAGCTGTTTTTT
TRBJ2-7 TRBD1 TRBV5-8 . CASSSLPGQGGDEQYF TGTGCCAGCAGCTCCCTACCGGGACAGGGCGGCGACGAGCAGTACTTC
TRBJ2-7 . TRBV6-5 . CASSYSEGPYYEQYF TGTGCCAGCAGTTACAGTGAGGGCCCTTACTACGAGCAGTACTTC
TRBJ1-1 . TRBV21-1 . CASSKEGACDTEAFF TGTGCCAGCAGCAAAGAGGGAGCATGCGACACTGAAGCTTTCTTT
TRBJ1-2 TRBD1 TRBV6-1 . CASSQGGGCTF TGTGCCAGCAGTCAGGGGGGAGGCTGCACCTTC
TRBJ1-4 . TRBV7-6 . CASSLNRRQHPGEKLFF TGTGCCAGCAGCTTAAATCGGAGACAGCACCCAGGGGAAAAACTGTTTTTT
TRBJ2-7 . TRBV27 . CASSLGPEEYEQYF TGTGCCAGCAGTTTAGGCCCTGAGGAATACGAGCAGTACTTC